Listed below are T cell receptor beta chains from one sample, sequenced in a study of regulatory T cells in long-lasting Graves disease. TCRdb re-called the multiplex PCR reads through MiXCR, storing one row per CDR3 protein. In the table there are around 400,000 distinct CDR3 sequences, 15% to 18% of which are singletons. Sequencing used peripheral blood mononuclear cells (PBMCs), obtained at new diagnosis, from a patient treated with antithyroid drugs. Source of these receptors: a female donor with Graves disease. Both conserved end residues are part of each CDR3. The order of the fields is clone size, V gene, CDR3 length, J gene, D gene, CDR3 protein, CDR3 DNA. D genes are given only for firm matches. The listing skips clone size in some rows; elsewhere it reads once, few, many or a size class.

size: NA; V: TRBV6-2/TRBV6-3; length: 14; J: TRBJ1-5; D: NA; CDR3: CASSPRNSNQPQHF; DNA: TGTGCCAGCAGCCCTCGGAATAGCAATCAGCCCCAGCATTTT
size: many; V: TRBV2; length: 14; J: TRBJ2-1; D: TRBD2; CDR3: CASSEHRGGGEQFF; DNA: TGTGCCAGCAGTGAACATCGGGGGGGCGGTGAGCAGTTCTTC
size: many; V: TRBV9; length: 15; J: TRBJ1-2; D: NA; CDR3: CASSPPPGEGYGYTF; DNA: TGTGCCAGCAGCCCGCCGCCAGGGGAGGGCTATGGCTACACCTTC
size: many; V: TRBV2; length: 14; J: TRBJ1-3; D: TRBD1; CDR3: CASSLSAGGNTIYF; DNA: TGTGCCAGCAGTCTATCGGCAGGGGGGAACACCATATATTTT
size: many; V: TRBV5-1; length: 15; J: TRBJ2-7; D: NA; CDR3: CASSLAEKPPYGQYF; DNA: TGCGCCAGCAGCTTGGCTGAGAAGCCACCCTACGGGCAGTACTTC
size: NA; V: TRBV29-1; length: 17; J: TRBJ2-2; D: TRBD2; CDR3: CSVGPTSGRFGAGELFF; DNA: TGCAGCGTGGGCCCAACTAGCGGGAGGTTTGGGGCCGGGGAGCTGTTTTTT
size: many; V: TRBV12-3/TRBV12-4; length: 12; J: TRBJ2-5; D: NA; CDR3: CASSLSRLAQYF; DNA: TGTGCCAGCAGTTTATCCAGGTTGGCCCAGTACTTC
size: NA; V: TRBV10-1; length: 15; J: TRBJ1-1; D: NA; CDR3: CASPWTTADNTEAFF; DNA: TGCGCCAGCCCGTGGACGACGGCGGATAACACTGAAGCTTTCTTT
size: many; V: TRBV28; length: 12; J: TRBJ2-2; D: NA; CDR3: CATAVIFGELFF; DNA: TGTGCCACCGCCGTAATATTCGGGGAGCTGTTTTTT
size: NA; V: TRBV28; length: 14; J: TRBJ2-3; D: NA; CDR3: CASSWGRETDTQYF; DNA: TGTGCCAGCAGTTGGGGCAGGGAGACAGATACGCAGTATTTT
size: many; V: TRBV19; length: 15; J: TRBJ1-1; D: NA; CDR3: CASRNDPLGNTEAFF; DNA: TGTGCCAGTCGAAACGACCCTTTGGGAAACACTGAAGCTTTCTTT
size: many; V: TRBV7-9; length: 16; J: TRBJ1-4; D: TRBD1; CDR3: CASSPRLGTEHEKLFF; DNA: TGTGCCAGCAGCCCTCGCCTAGGGACAGAACATGAAAAACTGTTTTTT
size: many; V: TRBV7-9; length: 15; J: TRBJ2-3; D: NA; CDR3: CASSLDQGSTDTQYF; DNA: TGTGCCAGCAGCTTAGACCAGGGGAGCACAGATACGCAGTATTTT
size: many; V: TRBV7-2; length: 14; J: TRBJ2-7; D: NA; CDR3: CASSLEQSSYEQYF; DNA: TGTGCCAGCAGCTTAGAACAGTCCTCCTACGAGCAGTACTTC
size: many; V: TRBV12-5; length: 14; J: TRBJ2-3; D: TRBD1; CDR3: CASGSGTGVDTQYF; DNA: TGTGCTAGTGGTTCGGGGACAGGGGTCGATACGCAGTATTTT
size: few; V: TRBV5-5; length: 14; J: TRBJ2-3; D: NA; CDR3: CASSLEASADTQYF; DNA: TGTGCCAGCAGCTTGGAGGCTAGCGCAGATACGCAGTATTTT
size: many; V: TRBV10-3; length: 12; J: TRBJ2-3; D: NA; CDR3: CAITLPGDTQYF; DNA: TGTGCCATCACTCTCCCGGGAGATACGCAGTATTTT
size: few; V: TRBV6-1; length: 15; J: TRBJ2-7; D: NA; CDR3: CASSRDGGYDYEQYF; DNA: TGTGCCAGCAGTCGGGACGGGGGATACGACTACGAGCAGTACTTC
size: many; V: TRBV6-1; length: 12; J: TRBJ1-1; D: NA; CDR3: CASKGGSTEAFF; DNA: TGTGCCAGTAAAGGGGGGAGCACTGAAGCTTTCTTT
size: few; V: TRBV20-1; length: 13; J: TRBJ1-1; D: NA; CDR3: CSARRQPNTEAFF; DNA: TGCAGTGCTAGACGGCAGCCGAACACTGAAGCTTTCTTT
size: many; V: TRBV12-3/TRBV12-4; length: 15; J: TRBJ1-1; D: NA; CDR3: CASSSGANMNTEAFF; DNA: TGTGCCAGCAGTTCCGGGGCGAACATGAACACTGAAGCTTTCTTT
size: NA; V: TRBV12-3/TRBV12-4; length: 14; J: TRBJ2-5; D: NA; CDR3: CASSSTREIETQYF; DNA: TGTGCCAGCAGTTCCACTAGAGAGATAGAGACCCAGTACTTC
size: many; V: TRBV7-2; length: 15; J: TRBJ2-1; D: TRBD1; CDR3: CASSAGQGNYNEQFF; DNA: TGTGCCAGCAGCGCCGGACAGGGGAATTACAATGAGCAGTTCTTC
size: many; V: TRBV10-3; length: 16; J: TRBJ2-5; D: NA; CDR3: CAISPGQSGGGETQYF; DNA: TGTGCCATCAGTCCTGGACAGTCCGGCGGGGGAGAGACCCAGTACTTC
size: NA; V: TRBV6-2/TRBV6-3; length: 11; J: TRBJ1-2; D: NA; CDR3: CASSSPSVYTF; DNA: TGTGCCAGCAGCTCCCCCTCGGTCTACACCTTC
size: many; V: TRBV5-6; length: 15; J: TRBJ1-3; D: NA; CDR3: CASSLVRTAGNTIYF; DNA: TGTGCCAGCAGCTTGGTGAGGACCGCTGGAAACACCATATATTTT
size: many; V: TRBV20-1; length: 13; J: TRBJ2-7; D: TRBD2; CDR3: CSARGTSSYEQYF; DNA: TGCAGTGCTAGAGGGACTAGCTCGTACGAGCAGTACTTC
size: NA; V: TRBV5-1; length: 15; J: TRBJ1-4; D: NA; CDR3: CASSLEDGLGEKLFF; DNA: TGCGCCAGCAGCTTGGAGGACGGACTTGGAGAAAAACTGTTTTTT
size: many; V: TRBV9; length: 15; J: TRBJ2-3; D: NA; CDR3: CASSVTSGGADTQYF; DNA: TGTGCCAGCAGCGTCACGAGCGGAGGGGCGGATACGCAGTATTTT
size: many; V: TRBV24-1; length: 12; J: TRBJ1-5; D: TRBD1; CDR3: CATRDRRAPQHF; DNA: TGTGCCACTCGGGACAGAAGAGCTCCCCAGCATTTT
size: NA; V: TRBV28; length: 17; J: TRBJ2-7; D: TRBD2; CDR3: CASSFPLTGGRQSEQYF; DNA: TGTGCCAGCAGTTTCCCCCTAACTGGCGGGAGACAGTCCGAGCAGTACTTC
size: many; V: TRBV13; length: 12; J: TRBJ2-1; D: NA; CDR3: CASSQVNNEQFF; DNA: TGTGCCAGCAGCCAGGTAAACAATGAGCAGTTCTTC
size: many; V: TRBV6-2/TRBV6-3; length: 17; J: TRBJ2-1; D: TRBD1; CDR3: CASSYSPPGQGYNEQFF; DNA: TGTGCCAGCAGTTACTCACCGCCGGGACAGGGATACAATGAGCAGTTCTTC
size: many; V: TRBV4-3; length: 13; J: TRBJ2-7; D: NA; CDR3: CASSLVRGNEQYF; DNA: TGCGCCAGCAGCCTCGTTAGGGGTAACGAGCAGTACTTC
size: many; V: TRBV27; length: 13; J: TRBJ1-2; D: TRBD1; CDR3: CASSRGQGNGYTF; DNA: TGTGCCAGCAGTAGGGGACAGGGTAATGGCTACACCTTC
size: many; V: TRBV7-3; length: 13; J: TRBJ2-3; D: TRBD2; CDR3: CASSFKSGSAQYF; DNA: TGTGCCAGCAGCTTCAAAAGCGGGAGTGCGCAGTATTTT
size: NA; V: TRBV5-4; length: 16; J: TRBJ1-1; D: NA; CDR3: CASSPFTAGRGTEAFF; DNA: TGTGCCAGCAGCCCTTTTACTGCGGGCAGAGGAACTGAAGCTTTCTTT
size: many; V: TRBV28; length: 16; J: TRBJ1-5; D: NA; CDR3: CASSLKQGISNQPQHF; DNA: TGTGCCAGCAGTTTAAAACAGGGTATTAGCAATCAGCCCCAGCATTTT
size: NA; V: TRBV5-1; length: 15; J: TRBJ1-2; D: NA; CDR3: CASGFRTGGVGGYTF; DNA: TGCGCCAGCGGATTTCGGACGGGGGGCGTAGGTGGCTACACCTTC
size: NA; V: TRBV4-1; length: 13; J: TRBJ2-2; D: NA; CDR3: CASSQGTPAELFF; DNA: TGCGCCAGCAGCCAGGGAACACCGGCGGAGCTGTTTTTT
size: few; V: TRBV5-6; length: 11; J: TRBJ2-7; D: TRBD1; CDR3: CASSYGTGRSF; DNA: TGTGCCAGCAGTTACGGGACAGGGAGGTCCTTC
size: NA; V: TRBV10-3; length: 13; J: TRBJ2-5; D: NA; CDR3: CAIKGEETETQYF; DNA: TGTGCCATCAAAGGGGAAGAGACGGAGACCCAGTACTTC
size: many; V: TRBV24-1; length: 8; J: TRBJ2-7; D: NA; CDR3: CATNEQYF; DNA: TGTGCCACCAACGAGCAGTACTTC
size: many; V: TRBV6-2/TRBV6-3; length: 17; J: TRBJ2-1; D: NA; CDR3: CASSYSTLRESSDEQFF; DNA: TGTGCCAGCAGTTACTCTACTCTCCGGGAGTCCAGCGATGAGCAGTTCTTC
size: many; V: TRBV10-1; length: 12; J: TRBJ2-7; D: NA; CDR3: CASSWTLTEQYF; DNA: TGCGCCAGCAGTTGGACCTTAACCGAGCAGTACTTC
size: many; V: TRBV5-1; length: 13; J: TRBJ1-1; D: NA; CDR3: CASSADRNTEAFF; DNA: TGTGCCAGCAGCGCCGACAGGAACACTGAAGCTTTCTTT